These 21 T cell receptor beta chains came from one sample sequenced in a study of control samples from healthy donors and cancer patients. Sequencing was performed with immunoSEQ multiplex PCR; in TCRdb, only in-frame clones are kept and a portion is missing. The sample includes some 79,000 clones, over 75% seen only once; the top ten take under 7.5%. Sequencing used blood. These receptors all come from a man aged 50 or older in good health.

The chain employs TRBV14 and TRBJ1-1, with D perhaps TRBD1 (6 bases). V was cut by 5 bases and J by 5 bases, with 21 bases left in between. Germline lookup yields CDR1 SGHDN and CDR2 FVKESK. The CDR3 is 16 amino acids. The CDR3 spells CASSLRSAGVGTEAFF. Written as DNA, the CDR3 is TGTGCCAGCAGCTTAAGATCCGCAGGGGTAGGAACTGAAGCTTTCTTT.

This clone was seen a single time. The J gene is TRBJ2-7, the V gene TRBV12-3 or TRBV12-4; unclear D gene. V was shortened by 4 bases and J by 6 bases, with 13 bases between the two germline ends. The CDR3 is 13 amino acids. CDR3 sequence reads: CASSYETAREQYF. In nucleotides, the CDR3 is TGTGCCAGCAGTTACGAGACTGCTCGCGAGCAGTACTTC.

This clone showed up just once. This chain connects TRBV21-1 to TRBJ2-7. TRBV21-1 is a known pseudogene. The CDR3 contains 11 residues. CDR3 nucleotide sequence: TGTGCCAGCCCGGATATCCACGAGCAGTACTTC. Protein sequence: CASPDIHEQYF.

CDR3 nucleotide sequence: TGTGCCAGCAGTGAAAAAACTAGCGGGGCATACGAGCAGTACTTC. Its protein product is CASSEKTSGAYEQYF. This sequence joins TRBV6-1 and TRBJ2-7; 10 bases are a match to TRBD2. The CDR3 loop spans 15 amino acids. The junction had 5 bases not matched to a gene; V was cut back by 2 bases and J by 4 bases. The germline gives CDR1 MNHNS, CDR2 SASEGT.

The chain couples TRBV2 to TRBJ1-3; D ambiguous. Germline V lookup: CDR1 SNHLY, CDR2 FYNNEI. Trimming left V 6 bases short and J 4 bases short, with 7 bases between. The CDR3 loop spans 12 amino acids. The CDR3 DNA reads as TGTGCCAGCAGCGTAGACGGAAACACCATATATTTT. Its protein product is CASSVDGNTIYF.

The DNA of the CDR3 is TGTGCCAGCAGCTTACAGGCGGTGGAGACCGGGGAGCTGTTTTTT. This sequence encodes CASSLQAVETGELFF. The chain joins TRBV7-2 to TRBJ2-2; D remains unclear. CDR3 size: 15 residues. The V gene lost 2 bases and the J gene lost 5 bases, with 12 bases spanning the gap. Germline V lookup: CDR1 SGHTA, CDR2 FQGNSA.

This chain links TRBV13 with TRBJ2-1; possibly TRBD1 for D (5 bases). V was cut by 0 bases and J by 3 bases, with 12 bases left in between. Germline-derived CDR1 and CDR2 are PRHDT and FYEKMQ (reference sequence). This CDR3 spans 16 amino acids. The CDR3 is CASSLGQGFSYNEQFF. The DNA of the CDR3 is TGTGCCAGCAGCTTAGGCCAGGGATTTAGCTACAATGAGCAGTTCTTC.

The chain employs TRBV2 and TRBJ2-1, with 8 positions matching TRBD2. The CDR3 consists of 15 residues. V trimming: 8 bases; J trimming: 0 bases; junction bases outside the gene matches: 6. The germline CDR1 and CDR2 sequences are SNHLY and FYNNEI. Written as DNA, the CDR3 is TGTGCCAGCGTAGTAAGCGGGGGCTCCTACAATGAGCAGTTCTTC. Translating it yields CASVVSGGSYNEQFF.

The rearrangement links TRBV7-2 to TRBJ1-6; possible D gene TRBD1, 6 bases. The germline V gene encodes CDR1 SGHTA and CDR2 FQGNSA. The V gene lost 4 bases and the J gene lost 10 bases, with 17 bases spanning the gap. This CDR3 comprises 15 residues. The CDR3 protein is CASSSPGARGSPLHF. The CDR3 nucleotides are TGTGCCAGCAGCTCCCCCGGGGCCAGGGGATCACCCCTCCACTTT.

The CDR3 protein is CASSALSSTGANEQFF. The CDR3 nucleotides read TGTGCCAGCTCAGCCTTGTCGAGTACGGGTGCCAATGAGCAGTTCTTC. This chain uses TRBV18 with TRBJ2-1; D remains unclear. Trimming shortened V by 5 bases and J by 6 bases, and 20 bases separated the two germline ends. From germline, CDR1 is KGHSH and CDR2 LQKENI. This CDR3 has 16 amino acids.

This chain uses TRBV27 with TRBJ2-5, with a tentative D call TRBD2 (6 bases). Germline CDR1 is MNHEY and CDR2 is SMNVEV (reference sequence). CDR3 length equals 17 residues. V was shortened by 5 bases and J by 5 bases, with 24 bases between the two germline ends. The CDR3 reads CASSRPAGPGVAETQYF. Written as DNA, the CDR3 is TGTGCCAGCAGTCGACCCGCCGGACCGGGGGTTGCTGAGACCCAGTACTTC.

The J gene is TRBJ2-2, the V gene TRBV6-5; 9 bases line up with TRBD1. Germline V gene lookup returns CDR1 MNHEY and CDR2 SVGAGI. J was trimmed by 1 base and V by 6 bases; bases with no gene match: 3. The CDR3 has 15 amino acids. The CDR3 region has the DNA TGTGCCAGCAGGAAGGGACAGGGGAACACCGGGGAGCTGTTTTTT. Translating gives CASRKGQGNTGELFF.

The V call is TRBV5-6, the J call TRBJ2-2, with D possibly TRBD1 on 5 matching bases. V lost 0 bases and J 4 bases, leaving 10 bases between the germline ends. The CDR3 is 15 amino acids. In germline, CDR1 is SGHDT, CDR2 YYEEEE. CDR3 in amino acids: CASSLGRASTGELFF. CDR3 sequence (DNA): TGTGCCAGCAGCTTGGGCAGGGCGTCCACCGGGGAGCTGTTTTTT.

This clone is a singleton in its sample. The rearrangement joins TRBV3-1 (or the pseudogene TRBV3-2) to TRBJ2-7, with D possibly being TRBD2 (5 bases). The CDR3 is made up of 14 amino acids. Trimming shortened V by 1 base and J by 7 bases, and 14 bases separated the two germline ends. CDR1 is LGHDT and CDR2 is YNNKEL in the germline V gene (reference sequence). The CDR3 region is CASSQGGPWEEQYF. The CDR3 region has the DNA TGTGCCAGCAGCCAAGGCGGGCCCTGGGAAGAGCAGTACTTC.

The V call is TRBV6-5, the J call TRBJ2-1; the match to TRBD2 covers 7 bases. The CDR3 runs 15 residues. The germline V gene encodes CDR1 MNHEY and CDR2 SVGAGI. V lost 6 bases to trimming and J lost 3 bases; unmatched junction nucleotides: 8. This CDR3 reads CASRIGRGNYNEQFF. CDR3 DNA sequence: TGTGCCAGCAGAATTGGGCGGGGGAACTACAATGAGCAGTTCTTC.

CDR3 DNA sequence: TGTGCCAGCAGCAAAGCGCGTTGGCGGCGTACAGATACGCAGTATTTT. Its translation is CASSKARWRRTDTQYF. The chain is built from TRBV21-1 and TRBJ2-3; the table assigns TRBD2, which was not confirmed against the DNA. TRBV21-1 is classified as a pseudogene. The CDR3 length is 16 residues.

This chain connects TRBV18 to TRBJ1-1, with no clear D. Germline CDR1 KGHSH, CDR2 LQKENI. V lost 3 bases and J lost 5, with 13 bases in between. The CDR3 runs 14 residues. The CDR3 DNA reads as TGTGCCAGCTCACCCGCGGGCCGGTTGACTGAAGCTTTCTTT. Amino acid sequence: CASSPAGRLTEAFF. Variable domain in full (rest from reference TRBV18 and TRBJ1-1): NAGVMQNPRHLVRRRGQEARLRCSPMKGHSHVYWYRQLPEEGLKFMVYLQKENIIDESGMPKERFSAEFPKEGPSILRIQQVVRGDSAAYFCASSPAGRLTEAFFGQGTRLTVV.

This clone was found a few times. The chain employs TRBV30 and TRBJ1-3; D gene unclear. Trimming removed 2 bases from V and 4 bases from J, with 9 bases in between. From germline, CDR1 is GTSNPN and CDR2 SVGIG (reference sequence). The CDR3 covers 13 residues. The CDR3 DNA follows: TGTGCCTGGAGTACGCCGCCAGGAAACACCATATATTTT. As protein: CAWSTPPGNTIYF.

V is TRBV30 and J is TRBJ2-4, with D perhaps TRBD1 (6 bases). V was cut by 0 bases and J by 0 bases, with 15 bases left in between. This CDR3 has 17 amino acids. Germline CDR1 GTSNPN, CDR2 SVGIG (reference sequence). The CDR3 reads CAWSVRGTVIAKNIQYF. In DNA form, the CDR3 reads TGTGCCTGGAGTGTAAGGGGGACGGTTATAGCCAAAAACATTCAGTACTTC.

CDR3 bases: TGCAGCGTTAAAGGGCTAGGCCACTACGAGCAGTACTTC. Residues: CSVKGLGHYEQYF. The chain uses TRBV29-1 and TRBJ2-7, with D unresolved. The CDR3 runs to 13 residues. Deletions cut 5 bases from V and 3 bases from J, with 14 bases between. CDR1 and CDR2 from the germline V gene are SQVTM and ANQGSEA.

The gene calls are TRBV6-2 or TRBV6-3 and TRBJ1-4, with D unresolved. Looked up from germline, CDR1 is MNHEY and CDR2 is SVGEGT. Deletions cut 6 bases from V and 8 bases from J, with 22 bases between. This CDR3 is built from 16 residues. The CDR3 here is CASSPYDRTSEEKLFF. CDR3 DNA: TGTGCCAGCAGCCCATATGACCGCACGTCGGAAGAAAAACTGTTTTTT.